The source of this T cell receptor (beta chain) is a study of cytomegalovirus exposure and HLA in healthy donors. Whole-study findings and limits: A few chains tied to CMV proved CMV antigen-specific in vitro. In a later analysis, a missense DCLRE1C variant was linked to TCR beta V- and J-gene trimming. Later work showed greater clonal expansion in HLA-associated TCR beta chains than in equally common others.

A remark on this clone: What it recognizes is unknown.

The PCR used 60 Vbeta and 13 Jbeta primers. Using immunoSEQ multiplex PCR, the repertoire was profiled, and TCRdb retains in-frame clones only, with some absent. The sample has 85,000 to 100,000 clones; under 75% are singletons. Unmatched junction bases numbered 2, after V lost 3 bases and J lost 6 bases. Germline V lookup: CDR1 PRHDT, CDR2 FYEKMQ (reference sequence). CDR3 length: 13 residues. The V and J genes are TRBV13 and TRBJ2-1, with TRBD1 matching over 7 bases. This clonotype was obtained from a human donor in good health. Sequencing was carried out using PBMCs. In DNA, the CDR3 is TGTGCCAGCAGCTTGGACAGGAGCAATGAGCAGTTCTTC. Its translation is CASSLDRSNEQFF.